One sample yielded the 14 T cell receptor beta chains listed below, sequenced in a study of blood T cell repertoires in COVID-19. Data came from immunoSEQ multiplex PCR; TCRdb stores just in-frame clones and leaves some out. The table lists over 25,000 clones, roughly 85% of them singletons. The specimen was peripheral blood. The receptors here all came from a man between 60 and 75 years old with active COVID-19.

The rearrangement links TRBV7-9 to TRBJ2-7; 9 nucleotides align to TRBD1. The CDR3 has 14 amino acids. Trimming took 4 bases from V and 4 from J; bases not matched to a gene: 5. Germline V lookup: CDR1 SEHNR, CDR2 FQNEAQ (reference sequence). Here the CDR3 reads CASSSGTGSYEQYF. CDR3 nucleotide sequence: TGTGCCAGCAGCTCCGGGACAGGGTCGTACGAGCAGTACTTC. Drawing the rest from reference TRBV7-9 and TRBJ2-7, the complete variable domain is DTGVSQNPRHKITKRGQNVTFRCDPISEHNRLYWYRQTLGQGPEFLTYFQNEAQLEKSRLLSDRFSAERPKGSFSTLEIQRTEQGDSAMYLCASSSGTGSYEQYFGPGTRLTVT.

CDR3 nucleotides: TGTGCCAGCAGGAGACTAGCGGATCAAGAGACCCAGTACTTC. Protein sequence: CASRRLADQETQYF. J is TRBJ2-5 and V is TRBV6-5; 9 positions agree with TRBD2. The J segment lost 2 bases and the V segment lost 6 bases, leaving 4 bases of the junction unmatched. The CDR3 is 14 residues long. The germline V gene encodes CDR1 MNHEY and CDR2 SVGAGI.

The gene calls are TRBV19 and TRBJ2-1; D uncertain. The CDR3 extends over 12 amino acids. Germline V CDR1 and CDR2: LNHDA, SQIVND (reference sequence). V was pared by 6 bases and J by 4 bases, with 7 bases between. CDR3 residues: CASRARYNEQFF. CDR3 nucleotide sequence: TGTGCCAGTAGGGCGCGGTACAATGAGCAGTTCTTC.

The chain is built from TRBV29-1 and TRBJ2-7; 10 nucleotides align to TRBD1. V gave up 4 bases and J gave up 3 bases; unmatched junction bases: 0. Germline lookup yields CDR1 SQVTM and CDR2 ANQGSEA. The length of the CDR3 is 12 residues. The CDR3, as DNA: TGCAGCGTTGGGGACAGGGGCTACGAGCAGTACTTC. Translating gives CSVGDRGYEQYF.

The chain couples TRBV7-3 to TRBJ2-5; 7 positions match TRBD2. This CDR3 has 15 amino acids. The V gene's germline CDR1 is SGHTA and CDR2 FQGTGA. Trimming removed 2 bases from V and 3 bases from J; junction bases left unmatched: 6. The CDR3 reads CASSLGGRSEETQYF. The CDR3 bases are TGTGCCAGCAGCTTAGGCGGGAGAAGCGAAGAGACCCAGTACTTC.

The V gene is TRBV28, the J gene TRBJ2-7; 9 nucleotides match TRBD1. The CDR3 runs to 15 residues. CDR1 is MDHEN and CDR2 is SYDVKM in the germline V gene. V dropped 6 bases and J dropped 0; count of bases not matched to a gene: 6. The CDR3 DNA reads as TGTGCCAGCAGACCCGGGACAGGGAGCTCCTACGAGCAGTACTTC. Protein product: CASRPGTGSSYEQYF.

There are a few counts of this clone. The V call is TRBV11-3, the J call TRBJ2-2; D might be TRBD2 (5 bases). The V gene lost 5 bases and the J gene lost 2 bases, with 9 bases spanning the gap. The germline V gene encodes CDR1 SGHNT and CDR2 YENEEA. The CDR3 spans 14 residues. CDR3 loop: CASSNTRNTGELFF. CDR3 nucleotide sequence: TGTGCCAGCAGCAATACTAGAAACACCGGGGAGCTGTTTTTT.

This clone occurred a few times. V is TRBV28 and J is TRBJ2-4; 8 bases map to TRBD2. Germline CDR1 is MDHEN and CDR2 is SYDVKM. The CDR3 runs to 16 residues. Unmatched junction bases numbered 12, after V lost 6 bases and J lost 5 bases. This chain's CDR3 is CASRNSLAGIQNIQYF. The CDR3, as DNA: TGTGCCAGCAGAAATTCCTTAGCGGGAATCCAAAACATTCAGTACTTC.

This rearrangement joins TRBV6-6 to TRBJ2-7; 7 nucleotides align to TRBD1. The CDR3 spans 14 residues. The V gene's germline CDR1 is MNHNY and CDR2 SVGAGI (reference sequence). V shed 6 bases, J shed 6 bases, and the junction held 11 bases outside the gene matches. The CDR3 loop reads CASSPRDSGSEQYF. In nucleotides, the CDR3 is TGTGCCAGCAGCCCCCGGGACAGTGGCTCCGAGCAGTACTTC.

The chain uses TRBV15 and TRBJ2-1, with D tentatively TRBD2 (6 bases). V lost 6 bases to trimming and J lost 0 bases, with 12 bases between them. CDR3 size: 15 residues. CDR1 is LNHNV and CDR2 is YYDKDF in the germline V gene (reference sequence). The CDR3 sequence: CATRAGSSSYNEQFF. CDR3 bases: TGTGCCACCAGGGCGGGGTCGAGCTCCTACAATGAGCAGTTCTTC. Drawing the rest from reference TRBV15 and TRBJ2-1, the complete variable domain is DAMVIQNPRYQVTQFGKPVTLSCSQTLNHNVMYWYQQKSSQAPKLLFHYYDKDFNNEADTPDNFQSRRPNTSFCFLDIRSPGLGDTAMYLCATRAGSSSYNEQFFGPGTRLTVL.

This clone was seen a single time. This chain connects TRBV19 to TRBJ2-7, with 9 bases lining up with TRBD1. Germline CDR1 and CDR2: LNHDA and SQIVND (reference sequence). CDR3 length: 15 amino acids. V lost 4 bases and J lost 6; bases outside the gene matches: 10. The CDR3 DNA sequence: TGTGCCAGTAGTAATCGACAGGGGGGGGTGATCGAGCAGTACTTC. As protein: CASSNRQGGVIEQYF.

The CDR3 region is CASSVDSGSYNEQFF. The CDR3 nucleotides read TGTGCCAGCAGCGTAGACAGCGGCTCCTACAATGAGCAGTTCTTC. The rearrangement joins TRBV9 to TRBJ2-1; weak D call: TRBD2 (5 bases). This CDR3 is built from 15 residues. V was pared by 0 bases and J by 0 bases, with 7 bases between. The germline V gene encodes CDR1 SGDLS and CDR2 YYNGEE. Together with reference TRBV9 and TRBJ2-1, the CDR3 gives the full variable domain: DSGVTQTPKHLITATGQRVTLRCSPRSGDLSVYWYQQSLDQGLQFLIQYYNGEERAKGNILERFSAQQFPDLHSELNLSSLELGDSALYFCASSVDSGSYNEQFFGPGTRLTVL.

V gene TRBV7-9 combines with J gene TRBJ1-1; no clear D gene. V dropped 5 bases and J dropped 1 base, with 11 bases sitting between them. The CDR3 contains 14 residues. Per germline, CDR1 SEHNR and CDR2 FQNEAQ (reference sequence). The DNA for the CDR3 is TGTGCCAGCAGCCTTCACAATTCGAACACTGAAGCTTTCTTT. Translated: CASSLHNSNTEAFF.

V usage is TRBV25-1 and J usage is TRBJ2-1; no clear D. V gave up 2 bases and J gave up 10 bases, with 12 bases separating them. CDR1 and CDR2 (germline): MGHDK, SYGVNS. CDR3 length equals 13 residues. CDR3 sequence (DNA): TGTGCCAGCAGTGAAGCCGGTCGCGGCGAGCAGTTCTTC. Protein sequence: CASSEAGRGEQFF. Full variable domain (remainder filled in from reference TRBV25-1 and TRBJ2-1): EADIYQTPRYLVIGTGKKITLECSQTMGHDKMYWYQQDPGMELHLIHYSYGVNSTEKGDLSSESTVSRIRTEHFPLTLESARPSHTSQYLCASSEAGRGEQFFGPGTRLTVL.